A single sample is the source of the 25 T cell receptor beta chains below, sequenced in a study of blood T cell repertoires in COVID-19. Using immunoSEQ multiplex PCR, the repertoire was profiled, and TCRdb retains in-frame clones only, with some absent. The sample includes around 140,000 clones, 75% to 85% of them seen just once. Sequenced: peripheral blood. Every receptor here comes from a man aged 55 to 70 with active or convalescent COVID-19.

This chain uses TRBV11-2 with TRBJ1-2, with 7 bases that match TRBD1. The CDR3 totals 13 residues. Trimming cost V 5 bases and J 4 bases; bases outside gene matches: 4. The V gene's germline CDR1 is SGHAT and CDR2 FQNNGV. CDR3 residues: CASSPGTVYGYTF. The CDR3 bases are TGTGCCAGCAGCCCGGGGACAGTCTATGGCTACACCTTC.

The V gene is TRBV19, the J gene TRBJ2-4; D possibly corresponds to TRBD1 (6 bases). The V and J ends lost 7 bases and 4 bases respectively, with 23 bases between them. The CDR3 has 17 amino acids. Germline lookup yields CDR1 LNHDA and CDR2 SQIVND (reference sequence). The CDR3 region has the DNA TGTGCCAGTAAGGGAATCCAAAGTGGCAGGGGAAAAAACATTCAGTACTTC. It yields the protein CASKGIQSGRGKNIQYF. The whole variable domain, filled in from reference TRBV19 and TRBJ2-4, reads DGGITQSPKYLFRKEGQNVTLSCEQNLNHDAMYWYRQDPGQGLRLIYYSQIVNDFQKGDIAEGYSVSREKKESFPLTVTSAQKNPTAFYLCASKGIQSGRGKNIQYFGAGTRLSVL.

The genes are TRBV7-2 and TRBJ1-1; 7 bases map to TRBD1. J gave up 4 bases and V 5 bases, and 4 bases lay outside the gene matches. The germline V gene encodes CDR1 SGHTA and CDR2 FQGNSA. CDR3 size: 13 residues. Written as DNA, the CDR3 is TGTGCCAGCAGCGCCAACAGGGGCACTGAAGCTTTCTTT. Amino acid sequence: CASSANRGTEAFF.

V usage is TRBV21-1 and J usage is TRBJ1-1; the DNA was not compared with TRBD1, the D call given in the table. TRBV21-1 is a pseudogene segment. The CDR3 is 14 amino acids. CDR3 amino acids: CASNGQVTNTEAFF. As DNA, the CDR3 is TGTGCCAGCAACGGACAGGTTACGAACACTGAAGCTTTCTTT.

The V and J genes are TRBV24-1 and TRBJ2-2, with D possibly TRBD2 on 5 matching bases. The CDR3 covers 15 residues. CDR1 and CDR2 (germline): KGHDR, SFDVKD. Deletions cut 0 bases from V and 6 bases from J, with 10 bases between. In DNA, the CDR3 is TGTGCCACCAGTGATTTGGGGCAGAGGGCCGGGGAGCTGTTTTTT. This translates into CATSDLGQRAGELFF.

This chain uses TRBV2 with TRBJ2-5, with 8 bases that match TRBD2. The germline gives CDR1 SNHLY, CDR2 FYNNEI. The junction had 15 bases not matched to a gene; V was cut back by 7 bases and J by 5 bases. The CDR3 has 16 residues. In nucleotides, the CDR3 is TGTGCCAGCAAGACTCGCGGGAGGCCCGATGTGGAGACCCAGTACTTC. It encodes CASKTRGRPDVETQYF. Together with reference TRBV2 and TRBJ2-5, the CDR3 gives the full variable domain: EPEVTQTPSHQVTQMGQEVILRCVPISNHLYFYWYRQILGQKVEFLVSFYNNEISEKSEIFDDQFSVERPDGSNFTLKIRSTKLEDSAMYFCASKTRGRPDVETQYFGPGTRLLVL.

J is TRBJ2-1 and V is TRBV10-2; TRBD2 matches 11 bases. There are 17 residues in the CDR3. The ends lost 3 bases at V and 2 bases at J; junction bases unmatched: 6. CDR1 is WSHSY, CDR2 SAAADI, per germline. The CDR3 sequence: CASSDSRLAGTYNEQFF. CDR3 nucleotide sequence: TGCGCCAGCAGTGACTCTAGACTAGCGGGAACCTACAATGAGCAGTTCTTC.

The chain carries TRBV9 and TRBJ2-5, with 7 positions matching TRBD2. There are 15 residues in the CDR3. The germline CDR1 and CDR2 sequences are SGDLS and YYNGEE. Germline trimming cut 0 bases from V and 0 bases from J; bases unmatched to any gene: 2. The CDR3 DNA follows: TGTGCCAGCAGCGTAGTGGCGGGGGACCAAGAGACCCAGTACTTC. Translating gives CASSVVAGDQETQYF. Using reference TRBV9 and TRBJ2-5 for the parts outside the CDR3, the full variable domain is DSGVTQTPKHLITATGQRVTLRCSPRSGDLSVYWYQQSLDQGLQFLIQYYNGEERAKGNILERFSAQQFPDLHSELNLSSLELGDSALYFCASSVVAGDQETQYFGPGTRLLVL.

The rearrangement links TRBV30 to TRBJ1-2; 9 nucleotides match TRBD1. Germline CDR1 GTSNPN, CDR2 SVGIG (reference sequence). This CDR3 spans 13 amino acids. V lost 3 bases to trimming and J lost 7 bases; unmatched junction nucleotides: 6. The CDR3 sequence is CAWRGTGTRGYTF. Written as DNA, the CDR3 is TGTGCCTGGAGGGGGACAGGGACTCGTGGCTACACCTTC.

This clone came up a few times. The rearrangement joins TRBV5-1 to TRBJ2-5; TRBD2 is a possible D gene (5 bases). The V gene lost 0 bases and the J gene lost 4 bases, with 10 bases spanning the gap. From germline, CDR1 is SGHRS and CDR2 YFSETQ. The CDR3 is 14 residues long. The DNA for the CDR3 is TGCGCCAGCAGCTTGGGAGGGAACCTAGAGACCCAGTACTTC. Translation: CASSLGGNLETQYF.

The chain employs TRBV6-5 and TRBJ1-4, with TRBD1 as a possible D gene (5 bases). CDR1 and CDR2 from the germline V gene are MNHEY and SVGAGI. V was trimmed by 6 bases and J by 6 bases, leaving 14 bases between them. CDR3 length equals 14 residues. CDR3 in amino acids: CASRYQGSDEKLFF. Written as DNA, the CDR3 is TGTGCCAGCAGGTATCAGGGTAGTGATGAAAAACTGTTTTTT.

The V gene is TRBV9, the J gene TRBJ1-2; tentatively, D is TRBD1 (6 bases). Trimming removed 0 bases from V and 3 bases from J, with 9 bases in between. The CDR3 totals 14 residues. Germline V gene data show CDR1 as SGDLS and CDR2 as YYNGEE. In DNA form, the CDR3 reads TGTGCCAGCAGCGTAGAGGGGGTTCACTATGGCTACACCTTC. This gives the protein CASSVEGVHYGYTF.

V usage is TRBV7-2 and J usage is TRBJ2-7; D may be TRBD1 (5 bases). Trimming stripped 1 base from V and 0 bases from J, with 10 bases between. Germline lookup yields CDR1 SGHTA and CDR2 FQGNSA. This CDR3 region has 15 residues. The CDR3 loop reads CASSLGGLRSYEQYV. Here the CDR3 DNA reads TGTGCCAGCAGCTTAGGGGGCCTCCGCTCCTACGAGCAGTACGTC.

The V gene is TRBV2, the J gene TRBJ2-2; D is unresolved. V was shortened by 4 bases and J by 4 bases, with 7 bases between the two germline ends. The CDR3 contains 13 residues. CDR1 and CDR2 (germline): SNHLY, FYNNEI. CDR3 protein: CASSGRGTGELFF. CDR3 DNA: TGTGCCAGCAGTGGGAGAGGCACCGGGGAGCTGTTTTTT.

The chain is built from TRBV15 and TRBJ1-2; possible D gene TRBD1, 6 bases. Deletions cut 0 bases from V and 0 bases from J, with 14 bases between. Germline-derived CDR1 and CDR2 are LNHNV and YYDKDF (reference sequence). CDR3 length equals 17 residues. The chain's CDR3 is CATSREGTQRANYGYTF. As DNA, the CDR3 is TGTGCCACCAGCAGAGAGGGGACACAACGAGCTAACTATGGCTACACCTTC.

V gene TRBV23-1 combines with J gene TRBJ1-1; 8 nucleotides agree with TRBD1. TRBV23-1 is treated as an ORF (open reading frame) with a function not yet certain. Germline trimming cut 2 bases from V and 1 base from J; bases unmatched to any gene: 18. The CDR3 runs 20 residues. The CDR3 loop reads CASSQEQNETGEPTNTEAFF. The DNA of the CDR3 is TGCGCCAGCAGTCAAGAGCAAAACGAGACAGGGGAGCCTACGAACACTGAAGCTTTCTTT.

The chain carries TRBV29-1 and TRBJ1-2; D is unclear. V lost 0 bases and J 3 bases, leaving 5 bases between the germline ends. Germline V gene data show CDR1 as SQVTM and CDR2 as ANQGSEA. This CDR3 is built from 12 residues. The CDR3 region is CSVEDSDYGYTF. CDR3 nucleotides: TGCAGCGTTGAAGACAGCGACTATGGCTACACCTTC. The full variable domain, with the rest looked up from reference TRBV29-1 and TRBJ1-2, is SAVISQKPSRDICQRGTSLTIQCQVDSQVTMMFWYRQQPGQSLTLIATANQGSEATYESGFVIDKFPISRPNLTFSTLTVSNMSPEDSSIYLCSVEDSDYGYTFGSGTRLTVV.

The CDR3 loop reads CASSRWTVQETQYF. CDR3 in DNA: TGCGCCAGCAGCCGATGGACTGTACAAGAGACCCAGTACTTC. The rearrangement links TRBV5-1 to TRBJ2-5; D may be TRBD2 (5 bases). CDR3 length equals 14 residues. CDR1 and CDR2 (germline): SGHRS, YFSETQ. Trimming pared 4 bases from V and 2 bases from J, leaving 12 bases between.

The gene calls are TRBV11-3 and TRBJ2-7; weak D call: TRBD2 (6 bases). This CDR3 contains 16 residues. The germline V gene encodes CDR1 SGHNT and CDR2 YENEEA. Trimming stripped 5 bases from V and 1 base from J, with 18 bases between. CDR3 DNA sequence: TGTGCCAGCAGCATTGGGGGGTTCAGGGATTCCTACGAGCAGTACGTC. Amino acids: CASSIGGFRDSYEQYV.

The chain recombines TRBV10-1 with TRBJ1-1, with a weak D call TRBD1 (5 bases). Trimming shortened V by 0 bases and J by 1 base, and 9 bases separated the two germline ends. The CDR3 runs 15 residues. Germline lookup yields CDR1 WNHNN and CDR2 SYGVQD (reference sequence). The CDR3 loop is CASSESIGANTEAFF. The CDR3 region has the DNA TGCGCCAGCAGTGAGTCGATTGGGGCGAACACTGAAGCTTTCTTT.

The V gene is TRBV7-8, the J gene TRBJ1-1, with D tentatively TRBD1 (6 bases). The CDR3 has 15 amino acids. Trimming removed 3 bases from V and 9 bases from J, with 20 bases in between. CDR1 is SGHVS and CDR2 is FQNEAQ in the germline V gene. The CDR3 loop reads CASSLRTSDRAQAFF. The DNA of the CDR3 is TGTGCCAGCAGCTTGAGGACCTCGGACAGAGCCCAAGCTTTCTTT.

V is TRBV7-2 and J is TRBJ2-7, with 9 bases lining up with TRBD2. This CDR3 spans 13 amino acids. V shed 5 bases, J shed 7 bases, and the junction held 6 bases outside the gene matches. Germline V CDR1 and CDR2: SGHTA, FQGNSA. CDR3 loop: CASSRISGGEQYV. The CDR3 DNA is TGTGCCAGCAGCCGCATCAGCGGGGGGGAGCAGTACGTC.

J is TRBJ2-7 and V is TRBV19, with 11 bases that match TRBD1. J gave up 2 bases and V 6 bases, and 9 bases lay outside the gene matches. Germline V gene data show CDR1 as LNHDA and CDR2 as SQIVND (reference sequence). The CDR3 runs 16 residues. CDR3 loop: CASSPIGGQGAYEQYF. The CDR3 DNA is TGTGCCAGTAGCCCGATCGGGGGACAGGGGGCCTACGAGCAGTACTTC. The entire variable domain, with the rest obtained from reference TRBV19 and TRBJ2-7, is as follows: DGGITQSPKYLFRKEGQNVTLSCEQNLNHDAMYWYRQDPGQGLRLIYYSQIVNDFQKGDIAEGYSVSREKKESFPLTVTSAQKNPTAFYLCASSPIGGQGAYEQYFGPGTRLTVT.

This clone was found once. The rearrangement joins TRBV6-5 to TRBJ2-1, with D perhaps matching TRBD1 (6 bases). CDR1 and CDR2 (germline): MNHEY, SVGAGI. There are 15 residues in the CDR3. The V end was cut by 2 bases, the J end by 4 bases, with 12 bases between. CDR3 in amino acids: CASSYRDNQYNEQFF. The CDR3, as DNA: TGTGCCAGCAGTTACAGGGACAACCAGTACAATGAGCAGTTCTTC.

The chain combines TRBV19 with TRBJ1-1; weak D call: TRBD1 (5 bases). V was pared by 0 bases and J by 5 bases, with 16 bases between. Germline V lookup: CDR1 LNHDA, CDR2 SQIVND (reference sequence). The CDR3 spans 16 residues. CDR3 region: CASSIDTVGDRTEAFF. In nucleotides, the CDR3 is TGTGCCAGTAGTATAGATACCGTAGGGGATAGAACTGAAGCTTTCTTT. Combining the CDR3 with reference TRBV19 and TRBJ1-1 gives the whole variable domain DGGITQSPKYLFRKEGQNVTLSCEQNLNHDAMYWYRQDPGQGLRLIYYSQIVNDFQKGDIAEGYSVSREKKESFPLTVTSAQKNPTAFYLCASSIDTVGDRTEAFFGQGTRLTVV.